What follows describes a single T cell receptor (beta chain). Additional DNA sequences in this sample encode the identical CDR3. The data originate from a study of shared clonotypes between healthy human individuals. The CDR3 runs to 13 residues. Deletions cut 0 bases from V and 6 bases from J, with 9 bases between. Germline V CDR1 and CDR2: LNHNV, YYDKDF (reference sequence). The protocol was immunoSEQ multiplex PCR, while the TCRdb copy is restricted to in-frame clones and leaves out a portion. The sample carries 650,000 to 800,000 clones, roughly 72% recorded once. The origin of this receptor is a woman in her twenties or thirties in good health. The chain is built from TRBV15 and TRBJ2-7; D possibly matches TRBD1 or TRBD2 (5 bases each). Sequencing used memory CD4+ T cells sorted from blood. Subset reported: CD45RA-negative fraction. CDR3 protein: CATSRDPGREQYF. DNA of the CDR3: TGTGCCACCAGCAGAGACCCGGGGCGCGAGCAGTACTTC.